This TCR beta chain was observed in a study of control samples from healthy donors and cancer patients. V gave up 0 bases and J gave up 2 bases, with 8 bases separating them. The CDR3 consists of 15 residues. CDR1 is LNHNV and CDR2 is YYDKDF in the germline V gene (reference sequence). In this sample, this clone turned up once. TCRdb keeps only in-frame clones here, not all; method: immunoSEQ multiplex PCR. The sample contains around 71,000 clones, around 87% of which appear only once. The specimen was PBMCs. The source is a woman aged 45-65 years with head and neck cancer. The rearrangement joins TRBV15 to TRBJ1-3, with D hard to call. CDR3 residues: CATSRDVGAGNTIYF. CDR3 nucleotides: TGTGCCACCAGCAGAGATGTCGGCGCTGGAAACACCATATATTTT.